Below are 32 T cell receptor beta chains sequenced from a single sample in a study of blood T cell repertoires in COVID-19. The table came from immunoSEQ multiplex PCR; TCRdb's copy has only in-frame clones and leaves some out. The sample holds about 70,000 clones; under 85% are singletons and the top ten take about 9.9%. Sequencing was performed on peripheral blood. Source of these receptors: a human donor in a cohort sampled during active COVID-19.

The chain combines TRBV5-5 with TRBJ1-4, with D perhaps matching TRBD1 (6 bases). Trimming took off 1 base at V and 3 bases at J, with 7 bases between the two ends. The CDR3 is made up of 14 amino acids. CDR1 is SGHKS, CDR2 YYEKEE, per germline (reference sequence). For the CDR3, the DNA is TGTGCCAGCAGCTTGTACAGGGCTAATGAAAAACTGTTTTTT. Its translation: CASSLYRANEKLFF.

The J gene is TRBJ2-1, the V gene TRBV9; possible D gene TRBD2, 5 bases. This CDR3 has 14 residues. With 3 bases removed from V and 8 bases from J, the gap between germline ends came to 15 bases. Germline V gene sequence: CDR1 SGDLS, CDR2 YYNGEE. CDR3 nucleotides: TGTGCCAGCAGCGAGGAGGCCCAGGTGGATGAGCAGTTCTTC. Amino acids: CASSEEAQVDEQFF. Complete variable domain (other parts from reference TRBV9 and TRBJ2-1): DSGVTQTPKHLITATGQRVTLRCSPRSGDLSVYWYQQSLDQGLQFLIQYYNGEERAKGNILERFSAQQFPDLHSELNLSSLELGDSALYFCASSEEAQVDEQFFGPGTRLTVL.

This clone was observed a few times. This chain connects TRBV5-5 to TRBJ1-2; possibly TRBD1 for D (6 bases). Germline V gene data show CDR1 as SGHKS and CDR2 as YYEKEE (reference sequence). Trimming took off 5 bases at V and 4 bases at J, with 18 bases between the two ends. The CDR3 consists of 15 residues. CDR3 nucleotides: TGTGCCAGCAGGGATGGGGGGGCGCAGGCCTATGGCTACACCTTC. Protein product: CASRDGGAQAYGYTF.

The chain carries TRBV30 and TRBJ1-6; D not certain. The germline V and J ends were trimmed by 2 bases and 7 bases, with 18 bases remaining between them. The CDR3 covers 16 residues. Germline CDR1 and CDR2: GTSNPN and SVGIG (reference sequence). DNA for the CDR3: TGTGCCTGGAGTCCACCACATGAGGGAGGGAATTCACCCCTCCACTTT. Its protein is CAWSPPHEGGNSPLHF.

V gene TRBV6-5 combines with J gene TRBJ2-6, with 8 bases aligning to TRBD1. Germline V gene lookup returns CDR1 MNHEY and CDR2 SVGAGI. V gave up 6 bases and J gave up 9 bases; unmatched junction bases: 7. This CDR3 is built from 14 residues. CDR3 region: CASSNRQGSNVLTF. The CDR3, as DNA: TGTGCCAGCAGCAACCGACAGGGGAGCAACGTCCTGACTTTC.

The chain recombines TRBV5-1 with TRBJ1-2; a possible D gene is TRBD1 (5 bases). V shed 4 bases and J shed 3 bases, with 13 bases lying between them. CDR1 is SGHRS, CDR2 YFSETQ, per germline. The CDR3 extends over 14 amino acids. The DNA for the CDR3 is TGCGCCAGCAGCCGCGGGGGAAACGACTATGGCTACACCTTC. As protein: CASSRGGNDYGYTF.

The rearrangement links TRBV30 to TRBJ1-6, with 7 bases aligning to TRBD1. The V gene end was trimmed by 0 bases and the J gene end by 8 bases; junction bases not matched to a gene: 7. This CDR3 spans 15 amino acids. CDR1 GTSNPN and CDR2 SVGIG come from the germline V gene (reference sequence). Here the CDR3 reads CAWSVTGQWDSPLHF. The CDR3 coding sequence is TGTGCCTGGAGTGTAACGGGACAGTGGGATTCACCCCTCCACTTT. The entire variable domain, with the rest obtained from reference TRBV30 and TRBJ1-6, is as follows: SQTIHQWPATLVQPVGSPLSLECTVEGTSNPNLYWYRQAAGRGLQLLFYSVGIGQISSEVPQNLSASRPQDRQFILSSKKLLLSDSGFYLCAWSVTGQWDSPLHFGNGTRLTVT.

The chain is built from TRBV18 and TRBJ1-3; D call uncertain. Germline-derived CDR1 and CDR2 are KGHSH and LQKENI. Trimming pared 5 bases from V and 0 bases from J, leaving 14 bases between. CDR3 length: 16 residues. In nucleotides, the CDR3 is TGTGCCAGCTCAATACTCGCGGGTGCCTCTGGAAACACCATATATTTT. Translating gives CASSILAGASGNTIYF.

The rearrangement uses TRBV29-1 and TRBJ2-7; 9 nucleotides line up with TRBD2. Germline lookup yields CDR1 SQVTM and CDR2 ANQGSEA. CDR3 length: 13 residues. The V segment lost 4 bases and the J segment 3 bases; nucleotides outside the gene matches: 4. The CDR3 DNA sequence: TGCAGCGTTGGCGGGGGGGCAGGCTACGAGCAGTACTTC. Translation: CSVGGGAGYEQYF.

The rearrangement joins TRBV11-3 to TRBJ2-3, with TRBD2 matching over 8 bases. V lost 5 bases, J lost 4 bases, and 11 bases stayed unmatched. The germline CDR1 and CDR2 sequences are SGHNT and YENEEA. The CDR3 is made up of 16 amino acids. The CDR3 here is CASSPPRGGLADTQYF. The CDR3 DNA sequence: TGTGCCAGCAGCCCCCCCCGGGGGGGCCTCGCAGATACGCAGTATTTT.

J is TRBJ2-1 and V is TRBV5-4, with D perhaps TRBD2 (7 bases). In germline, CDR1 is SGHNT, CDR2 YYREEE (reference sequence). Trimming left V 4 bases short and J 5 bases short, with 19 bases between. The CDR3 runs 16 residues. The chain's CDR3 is CASSVGGGFGHNEQFF. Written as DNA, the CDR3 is TGTGCCAGCAGCGTTGGGGGGGGCTTCGGGCACAATGAGCAGTTCTTC.

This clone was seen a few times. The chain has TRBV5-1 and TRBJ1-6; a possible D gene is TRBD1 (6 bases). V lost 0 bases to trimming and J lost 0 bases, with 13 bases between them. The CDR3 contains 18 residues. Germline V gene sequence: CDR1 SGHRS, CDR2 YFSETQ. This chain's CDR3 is CASSLDHRASSYNSPLHF. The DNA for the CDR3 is TGCGCCAGCAGCTTGGACCACAGGGCTAGCTCCTATAATTCACCCCTCCACTTT.

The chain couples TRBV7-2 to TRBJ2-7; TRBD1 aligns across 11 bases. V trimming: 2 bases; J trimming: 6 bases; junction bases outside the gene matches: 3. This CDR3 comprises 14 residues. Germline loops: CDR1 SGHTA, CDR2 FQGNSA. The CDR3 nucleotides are TGTGCCAGCAGCTTAAGGGACAGGGGGTCCGAGCAGTACTTC. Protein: CASSLRDRGSEQYF.

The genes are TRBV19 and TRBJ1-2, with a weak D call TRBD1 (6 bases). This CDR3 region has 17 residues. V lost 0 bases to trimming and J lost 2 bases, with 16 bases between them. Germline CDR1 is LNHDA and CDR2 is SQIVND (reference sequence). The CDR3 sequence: CASSIDLAGAHNYGYTF. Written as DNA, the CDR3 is TGTGCCAGTAGTATAGATCTGGCGGGGGCCCACAACTATGGCTACACCTTC. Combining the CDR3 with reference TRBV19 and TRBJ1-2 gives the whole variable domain DGGITQSPKYLFRKEGQNVTLSCEQNLNHDAMYWYRQDPGQGLRLIYYSQIVNDFQKGDIAEGYSVSREKKESFPLTVTSAQKNPTAFYLCASSIDLAGAHNYGYTFGSGTRLTVV.

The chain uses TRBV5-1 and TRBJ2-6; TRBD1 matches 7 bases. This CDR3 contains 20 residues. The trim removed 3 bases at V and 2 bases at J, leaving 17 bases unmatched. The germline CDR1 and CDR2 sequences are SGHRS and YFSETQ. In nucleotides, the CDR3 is TGCGCCAGCAGCTCAAACAGGGGAACGGGAAGCCTAGCTGGGGCCAACGTCCTGACTTTC. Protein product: CASSSNRGTGSLAGANVLTF.

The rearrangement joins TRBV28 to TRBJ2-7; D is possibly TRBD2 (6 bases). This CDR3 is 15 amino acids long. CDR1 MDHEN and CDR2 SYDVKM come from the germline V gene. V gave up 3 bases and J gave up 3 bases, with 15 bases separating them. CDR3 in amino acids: CASSLGGAGFYEQYF. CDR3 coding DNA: TGTGCCAGCAGTTTGGGGGGTGCTGGATTCTACGAGCAGTACTTC. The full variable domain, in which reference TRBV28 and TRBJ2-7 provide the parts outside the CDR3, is DVKVTQSSRYLVKRTGEKVFLECVQDMDHENMFWYRQDPGLGLRLIYFSYDVKMKEKGDIPEGYSVSREKKERFSLILESASTNQTSMYLCASSLGGAGFYEQYFGPGTRLTVT.

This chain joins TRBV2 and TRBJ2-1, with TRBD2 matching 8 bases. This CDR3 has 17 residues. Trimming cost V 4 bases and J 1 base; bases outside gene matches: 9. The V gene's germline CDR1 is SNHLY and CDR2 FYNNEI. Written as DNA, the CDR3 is TGTGCCAGCAGTGTGTCTTCGAGCGGGGGTTCCTACAATGAGCAGTTCTTC. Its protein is CASSVSSSGGSYNEQFF.

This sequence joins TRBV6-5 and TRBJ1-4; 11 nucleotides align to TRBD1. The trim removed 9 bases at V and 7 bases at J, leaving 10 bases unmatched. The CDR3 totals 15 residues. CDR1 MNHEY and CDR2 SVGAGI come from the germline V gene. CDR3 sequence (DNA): TGTGCCAGTGGCCCTACCGGGACAGGGGGTGAAAAACTGTTTTTT. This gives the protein CASGPTGTGGEKLFF.

The chain's CDR3 is CAISERGGATTGYTF. CDR3 bases: TGTGCCATCAGTGAAAGGGGAGGGGCGACTACAGGGTACACCTTC. The chain couples TRBV10-3 to TRBJ1-2; the D gene is possibly TRBD1 (6 bases). Germline CDR1 and CDR2: ENHRY and SYGVKD. The germline V and J ends were trimmed by 3 bases and 11 bases, with 22 bases remaining between them. CDR3 length: 15 residues.

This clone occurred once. CDR3 nucleotides: TGTGCCTGGGGACAGGGGTTTGTCAAAAACATTCAGTACTTC. Translation: CAWGQGFVKNIQYF. V usage is TRBV30 and J usage is TRBJ2-4, with 9 bases that match TRBD1. The CDR3 has 14 residues. Per germline, CDR1 GTSNPN and CDR2 SVGIG (reference sequence). V was pared by 5 bases and J by 3 bases, with 5 bases of the junction left unmatched.

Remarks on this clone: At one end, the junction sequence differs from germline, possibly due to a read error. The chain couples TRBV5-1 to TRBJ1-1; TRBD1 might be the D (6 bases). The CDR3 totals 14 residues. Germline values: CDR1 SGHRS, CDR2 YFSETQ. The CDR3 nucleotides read TGCGCCAGCACCTTGACAGGCCAGAACACTGAAGCTTTCTTT. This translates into CASTLTGQNTEAFF. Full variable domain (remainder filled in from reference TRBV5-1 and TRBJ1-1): KAGVTQTPRYLIKTRGQQVTLSCSPISGHRSVSWYQQTPGQGLQFLFEYFSETQRNKGNFPGRFSGRQFSNSRSEMNVSTLELGDSALYLCASTLTGQNTEAFFGQGTRLTVV.

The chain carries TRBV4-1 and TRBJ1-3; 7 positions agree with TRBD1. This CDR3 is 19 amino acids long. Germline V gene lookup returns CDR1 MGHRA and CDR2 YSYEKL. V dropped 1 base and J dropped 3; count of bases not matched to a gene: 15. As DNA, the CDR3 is TGCGCCAGCAGCCAAGGGTTAATCGCGAGACAGGGACGTGGAAACACCATATATTTT. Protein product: CASSQGLIARQGRGNTIYF.

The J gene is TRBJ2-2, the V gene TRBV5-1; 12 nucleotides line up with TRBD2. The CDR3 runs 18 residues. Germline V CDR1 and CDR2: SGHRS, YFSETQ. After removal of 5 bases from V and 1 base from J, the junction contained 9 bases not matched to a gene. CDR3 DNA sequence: TGCGCCAGCAGACCGGCTAGCGGGGGGGCTGAGAACACCGGGGAGCTGTTTTTT. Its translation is CASRPASGGAENTGELFF.

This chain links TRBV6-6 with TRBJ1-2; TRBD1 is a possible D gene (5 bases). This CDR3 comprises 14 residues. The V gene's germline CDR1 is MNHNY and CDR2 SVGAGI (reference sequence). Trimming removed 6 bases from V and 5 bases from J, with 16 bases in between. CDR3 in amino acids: CASRQSRDFYGYTF. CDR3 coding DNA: TGTGCCAGCAGACAGTCCCGGGACTTTTATGGCTACACCTTC.

The CDR3 spells CASIPSFTEAFF. In nucleotides, the CDR3 is TGTGCCAGCATCCCTTCGTTCACTGAAGCTTTCTTT. This rearrangement joins TRBV6-5 to TRBJ1-1; D gene ambiguous. The CDR3 has 12 amino acids. The ends were cut back, 7 bases at V and 4 bases at J, with 10 bases in the middle. The V gene's germline CDR1 is MNHEY and CDR2 SVGAGI.

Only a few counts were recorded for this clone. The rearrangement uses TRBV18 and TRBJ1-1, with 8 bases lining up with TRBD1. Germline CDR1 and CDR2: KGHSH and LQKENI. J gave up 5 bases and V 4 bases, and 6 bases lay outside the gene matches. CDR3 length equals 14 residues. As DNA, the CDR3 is TGTGCCAGCTCACTAGACAGGGGAAAAACTGAAGCTTTCTTT. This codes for CASSLDRGKTEAFF.

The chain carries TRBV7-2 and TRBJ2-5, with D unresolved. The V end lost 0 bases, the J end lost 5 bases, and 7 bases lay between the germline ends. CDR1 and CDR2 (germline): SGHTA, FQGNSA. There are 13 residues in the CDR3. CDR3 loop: CASSLAGRETQYF. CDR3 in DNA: TGTGCCAGCAGCTTAGCGGGCCGGGAGACCCAGTACTTC.

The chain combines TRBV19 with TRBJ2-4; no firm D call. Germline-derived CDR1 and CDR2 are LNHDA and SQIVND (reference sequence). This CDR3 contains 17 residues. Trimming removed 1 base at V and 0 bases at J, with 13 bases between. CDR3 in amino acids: CASSIASPRLAKNIQYF. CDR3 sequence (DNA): TGTGCCAGTAGTATAGCCAGCCCGCGGCTAGCCAAAAACATTCAGTACTTC.

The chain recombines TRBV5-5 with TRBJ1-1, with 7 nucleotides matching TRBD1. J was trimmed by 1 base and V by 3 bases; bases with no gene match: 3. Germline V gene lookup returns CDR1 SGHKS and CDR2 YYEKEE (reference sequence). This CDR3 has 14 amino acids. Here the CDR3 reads CASSSWTGNTEAFF. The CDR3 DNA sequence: TGTGCCAGCAGCTCCTGGACAGGGAACACTGAAGCTTTCTTT.

CDR3 region: CASTSGAGGPADTQYF. The CDR3 DNA is TGTGCCAGCACCTCAGGGGCGGGGGGGCCTGCAGATACGCAGTATTTT. The rearrangement joins TRBV6-6 to TRBJ2-3, with TRBD2 matching over 9 bases. J gave up 4 bases and V 7 bases, and 12 bases lay outside the gene matches. Per the germline V gene, CDR1 is MNHNY and CDR2 is SVGAGI (reference sequence). The CDR3 runs 16 residues.

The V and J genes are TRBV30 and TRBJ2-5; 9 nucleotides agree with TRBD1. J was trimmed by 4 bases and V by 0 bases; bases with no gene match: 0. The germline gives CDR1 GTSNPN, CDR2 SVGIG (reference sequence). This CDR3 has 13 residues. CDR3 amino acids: CAWSVQGAETQYF. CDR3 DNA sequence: TGTGCCTGGAGTGTACAGGGGGCAGAGACCCAGTACTTC.

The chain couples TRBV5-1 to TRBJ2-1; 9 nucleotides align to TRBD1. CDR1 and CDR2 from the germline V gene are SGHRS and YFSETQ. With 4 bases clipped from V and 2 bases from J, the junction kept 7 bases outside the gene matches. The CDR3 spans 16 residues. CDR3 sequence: CASSVQGAGAYNEQFF. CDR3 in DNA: TGCGCCAGCAGCGTACAGGGGGCTGGTGCCTACAATGAGCAGTTCTTC.